These 30 T cell receptor beta chains share one sample of origin, sequenced in a study of blood T cells in healthy people across ages. Next came a second PCR, run for about 7 to 12 cycles, which used a sample-barcoded 5' primer along with a J-beta primer mix. TCRdb reprocessed the 5' RACE reads with MiXCR, giving one entry per CDR3 protein. The sample shows about 650,000 distinct CDR3 sequences, 52% of them seen only once. Sequences were obtained from blood. The receptors originated from a woman of 80 years or more in good health.

The chain uses TRBV6-1 and TRBJ2-5, with 12 bases that match TRBD2. TRBJ2-7 matches the DNA end more closely, so the J call is doubtful. The CDR3 runs to 13 residues. From germline, CDR1 is MNHNS and CDR2 SASEGT. CDR3 amino acids: CARSLAGGSEQYF. The DNA for the CDR3 is TGTGCCAGAAGCCTAGCGGGAGGGAGCGAGCAGTACTTC.

Note on this clonotype: This may be a read error: a much more frequent sequence differs by one nucleotide. J is TRBJ2-1 and V is TRBV20-1, with TRBD2 matching 7 bases. The V gene's germline CDR1 is DFQATT and CDR2 SNEGSKA (reference sequence). The CDR3 is 16 residues long. The J segment lost 5 bases and the V segment lost 3 bases, leaving 13 bases of the junction unmatched. The CDR3 bases are TGCAGTGCTAGGATTTCTAGCGGAGACCCCCACAATGAGCAGTTCTTC. The encoded protein is CSARISSGDPHNEQFF.

The V and J genes are TRBV5-1 and TRBJ2-2; 10 bases agree with TRBD2. Germline CDR1 SGHRS, CDR2 YFSETQ. CDR3 length: 15 residues. V dropped 4 bases and J dropped 5; count of bases not matched to a gene: 5. Written as DNA, the CDR3 is TGCGCCAGCAGCAGGACTAGCGGCGGGACCGGGGAGCTGTTTTTT. It codes for CASSRTSGGTGELFF.

The J gene is TRBJ1-5, the V gene TRBV18; 7 bases line up with TRBD1. The trim removed 2 bases at V and 1 base at J, leaving 17 bases unmatched. The CDR3 contains 20 residues. CDR1 is KGHSH, CDR2 LQKENI, per germline. The CDR3 DNA is TGTGCCAGCTCACCATCTGCCCATGGACCCGGGACAGTGAGCAATCAGCCCCAGCATTTT. As protein: CASSPSAHGPGTVSNQPQHF.

This clonotype was detected ten times or more. The genes are TRBV6-4 and TRBJ1-1; D remains ambiguous. The CDR3 is made up of 11 amino acids. CDR1 and CDR2 from the germline V gene are MRHNA and SNTAGT. Trimming pared 6 bases from V and 7 bases from J, leaving 9 bases between. The chain's CDR3 is CASRMGREAFF. The CDR3 nucleotides read TGTGCCAGCAGGATGGGCCGTGAAGCTTTCTTT.

The V call is TRBV4-3, the J call TRBJ2-3; a weak D match, TRBD2 (5 bases). Per germline, CDR1 LGHNA and CDR2 YSLEER. The CDR3 is 16 residues long. Trimming shortened V by 0 bases and J by 3 bases, and 13 bases separated the two germline ends. CDR3 bases: TGCGCCAGCAGCCAAGATTTAAAGCGGAGTACAGATACGCAGTATTTT. Translating gives CASSQDLKRSTDTQYF.

With respect to this clonotype: A much larger clone is a single base away; this may be a read error. The chain links TRBV18 to TRBJ2-5, with no clear D. The CDR3 is 12 residues long. CDR1 KGHSH and CDR2 LQKENI come from the germline V gene. Trimming removed 4 bases from V and 7 bases from J, with 10 bases in between. The CDR3 region is CASSQPWGTQYF. The CDR3 bases are TGTGCCAGCTCACAGCCATGGGGGACCCAGTACTTC.

V is TRBV4-2 and J is TRBJ2-3; 8 bases fit TRBD2. V shed 8 bases and J 3 bases; nucleotides not matched to a gene: 10. The CDR3 contains 15 residues. Germline CDR1 and CDR2: LGHNA and YNFKEQ. CDR3 bases: TGTGCCAGCGAAACTAGCGGAGGCGGGACAGATACGCAGTATTTT. It codes for CASETSGGGTDTQYF.

This clonotype has only a few counts. The chain employs TRBV30 and TRBJ1-2; no reliable D call. V dropped 0 bases and J dropped 2 bases, with 16 bases sitting between them. The CDR3 has 16 residues. CDR1 and CDR2 (germline): GTSNPN, SVGIG (reference sequence). CDR3 bases: TGTGCCTGGAGTGTAGCGGGGTCCTCCGCGAACTATGGCTACACCTTC. Protein product: CAWSVAGSSANYGYTF. The variable domain in full, with the rest retrieved from reference TRBV30 and TRBJ1-2, is SQTIHQWPATLVQPVGSPLSLECTVEGTSNPNLYWYRQAAGRGLQLLFYSVGIGQISSEVPQNLSASRPQDRQFILSSKKLLLSDSGFYLCAWSVAGSSANYGYTFGSGTRLTVV.

Concerning this clonotype: Given a much more abundant clone one base away, this may be a read error. The chain couples TRBV24-1 to TRBJ2-1, with D perhaps TRBD1 (6 bases). The CDR3 spans 14 residues. Germline V lookup: CDR1 KGHDR, CDR2 SFDVKD. V lost 4 bases and J lost 7, with 13 bases in between. Written as DNA, the CDR3 is TGTGCCACCAGTGAGTTTCGCAGGGGTAATGAGCAGTTCTTC. Protein sequence: CATSEFRRGNEQFF.

The rearrangement joins TRBV5-1 to TRBJ1-1; D is possibly TRBD1 (5 bases). V was pared by 4 bases and J by 2 bases, with 9 bases between. Per germline, CDR1 SGHRS and CDR2 YFSETQ. The CDR3 is 13 residues long. The CDR3 nucleotides read TGCGCCAGCAGCCAGGGCAGCAACACTGAAGCTTTCTTT. Its translation is CASSQGSNTEAFF.

The V gene is TRBV5-1, the J gene TRBJ2-1; TRBD2 agrees at 8 bases. The CDR3 has 17 residues. Per germline, CDR1 SGHRS and CDR2 YFSETQ. The V segment lost 0 bases and the J segment 1 base; nucleotides outside the gene matches: 6. The CDR3, as DNA: TGCGCCAGCAGCTTGGCCCGGGGGGGGGCATCCTACAATGAGCAGTTCTTC. It specifies CASSLARGGASYNEQFF.

Ten or more counts support this clonotype. The genes are TRBV10-3 and TRBJ2-1, with D perhaps given as TRBD1 or TRBD2 (5 bases each). Trimming left V 11 bases short and J 3 bases short, with 17 bases between. CDR3 length: 14 residues. Germline V CDR1 and CDR2: ENHRY, SYGVKD. The chain's CDR3 is CAFGEPGSYNEQFF. CDR3 DNA sequence: TGTGCCTTTGGGGAGCCAGGGAGCTACAATGAGCAGTTCTTC.

The chain has TRBV4-2 and TRBJ2-3; TRBD2 matches 9 bases. The length of the CDR3 is 17 residues. Per germline, CDR1 LGHNA and CDR2 YNFKEQ. After removal of 1 base from V and 6 bases from J, the junction contained 11 bases not matched to a gene. CDR3 DNA sequence: TGTGCCAGCAGCCAAGGAGTAGCGGGGGCCTCAGAGGATACGCAGTATTTT. As protein: CASSQGVAGASEDTQYF.

This clonotype came up many times. The chain is built from TRBV3-1 and TRBJ2-3; 8 bases line up with TRBD1. Looked up from germline, CDR1 is LGHDT and CDR2 is YNNKEL (reference sequence). The CDR3 runs to 16 residues. V shed 4 bases and J 0 bases; nucleotides not matched to a gene: 6. CDR3 sequence reads: CASSPRTGLSTDTQYF. The CDR3 nucleotides are TGTGCCAGCAGCCCCCGGACAGGGTTAAGCACAGATACGCAGTATTTT.

The chain joins TRBV5-5 to TRBJ2-1, with TRBD2 matching over 8 bases. There are 15 residues in the CDR3. Germline V lookup: CDR1 SGHKS, CDR2 YYEKEE (reference sequence). Germline trimming cut 3 bases from V and 7 bases from J; bases unmatched to any gene: 9. The CDR3 bases are TGTGCCAGCAGCTCGTTACCGGGACTAGAAAATGAGCAGTTCTTC. The encoded protein is CASSSLPGLENEQFF.

With regard to this clonotype: A read error may produce the germline difference seen at one junction end. The rearrangement links TRBV7-2 to TRBJ2-7, with TRBD2 matching over 8 bases. The CDR3 consists of 14 residues. Germline CDR1 is SGHTA and CDR2 is FQGNSA. The CDR3 region has the DNA TGCGCCAGCAGCTTACAGCGGGGGAGGCACGAGCAGTACTTC. Amino acid sequence: CASSLQRGRHEQYF.

Comment on this clonotype: A much larger clone sits a single nucleotide away, making a read error possible. This rearrangement joins TRBV27 to TRBJ2-3; the D gene is possibly TRBD1 (6 bases). Germline-derived CDR1 and CDR2 are MNHEY and SMNVEV (reference sequence). The CDR3 contains 14 residues. V lost 4 bases and J 5 bases, leaving 13 bases between the germline ends. CDR3 amino acids: CASSSGHPIDTQYF. DNA for the CDR3: TGTGCCAGCAGTTCGGGACACCCCATAGATACGCAGTATTTT.

This clonotype was seen at least ten times. This sequence joins TRBV12-3 or TRBV12-4 and TRBJ2-1, with D maybe TRBD2 (6 bases). The V gene lost 6 bases and the J gene lost 4 bases, with 16 bases spanning the gap. This CDR3 is built from 15 residues. The CDR3, as DNA: TGTGCCAGCAGCTCCCGGGGACTCGATTACAATGAGCAGTTCTTC. Amino acids: CASSSRGLDYNEQFF.

The chain carries TRBV9 and TRBJ2-7; 9 bases fit TRBD2. The CDR3 has 15 amino acids. After removal of 4 bases from V and 7 bases from J, the junction contained 12 bases not matched to a gene. From germline, CDR1 is SGDLS and CDR2 YYNGEE. The CDR3 sequence: CASSPLAGLYNEQYF. The CDR3 bases are TGTGCCAGCAGCCCCCTAGCGGGACTCTACAATGAGCAGTACTTC.

This clonotype was observed a few times. The V gene is TRBV7-2, the J gene TRBJ2-1, with D hard to call. CDR1 and CDR2 (germline): SGHTA, FQGNSA. Trimming took 5 bases from V and 12 from J, leaving 11 bases between them. This CDR3 is 11 amino acids long. In DNA, the CDR3 is TGTGCCAGCAGCCCGATCTTCGTGCAGTTCTTC. The encoded protein is CASSPIFVQFF.

To note about this clonotype: A much larger clone differs from this one at a single base, so this may be a read error. The J gene is TRBJ1-1, the V gene TRBV7-9, with a weak D call TRBD1 (6 bases). From germline, CDR1 is SEHNR and CDR2 FQNEAQ (reference sequence). The CDR3 contains 15 residues. CDR3 residues: CAGSQKIQGSTEAFF. The CDR3, as DNA: TGTGCCGGCAGCCAGAAGATACAGGGATCCACTGAAGCTTTCTTT.

V and J are TRBV20-1 and TRBJ1-3; D might be TRBD1 (5 bases). The CDR3 consists of 15 residues. V was pared by 3 bases and J by 0 bases, with 12 bases between. Germline V lookup: CDR1 DFQATT, CDR2 SNEGSKA (reference sequence). The CDR3 protein is CSASARDGSGNTIYF. The CDR3 DNA reads as TGCAGTGCTAGTGCCCGGGACGGCTCTGGAAACACCATATATTTT.

The chain recombines TRBV2 with TRBJ2-1, with TRBD1 matching over 8 bases. Matching the DNA end better, TRBJ2-7 makes the J call doubtful. Germline V gene data show CDR1 as SNHLY and CDR2 as FYNNEI. The CDR3 sequence is 20 residues long. The CDR3 loop reads CASRLRGPGTGPRRYNEQYF. The CDR3 DNA reads as TGTGCCAGCAGGTTGAGGGGCCCAGGGACAGGACCCAGAAGGTACAATGAGCAGTACTTC.

V is TRBV5-1 and J is TRBJ2-1; 7 bases fit TRBD1. This CDR3 has 14 residues. The junction had 12 bases not matched to a gene; V was cut back by 2 bases and J by 13 bases. Germline CDR1 and CDR2: SGHRS and YFSETQ. The CDR3 sequence is CASSFVGDRGTQFF. For the CDR3, the DNA is TGCGCCAGCAGCTTTGTGGGGGACAGAGGGACCCAGTTCTTC. The variable domain in full, with the rest retrieved from reference TRBV5-1 and TRBJ2-1, is KAGVTQTPRYLIKTRGQQVTLSCSPISGHRSVSWYQQTPGQGLQFLFEYFSETQRNKGNFPGRFSGRQFSNSRSEMNVSTLELGDSALYLCASSFVGDRGTQFFGPGTRLTVL.

Turning to this clonotype: This may be a read error: a much more frequent sequence differs by one nucleotide. V is TRBV27 and J is TRBJ2-1; perhaps TRBD2 as D (6 bases). Per the germline V gene, CDR1 is MNHEY and CDR2 is SMNVEV (reference sequence). The CDR3 is made up of 13 amino acids. V was clipped by 7 bases and J by 6 bases, with 13 bases between them. CDR3 nucleotides: TGTGCCAGCATCCTGGCGGGGTGCAATGAGCAGTTCTTC. Protein: CASILAGCNEQFF.

This clonotype was seen repeatedly, ten times or more. The J gene is TRBJ2-1, the V gene TRBV29-1, with 11 bases fitting TRBD2. This CDR3 contains 14 residues. The germline gives CDR1 SQVTM, CDR2 ANQGSEA. J gave up 4 bases and V 2 bases, and 1 base lay outside the gene matches. CDR3 protein: CSVETSGGYNEQFF. CDR3 nucleotides: TGCAGCGTTGAAACTAGCGGGGGTTACAATGAGCAGTTCTTC.

The V and J genes are TRBV25-1 and TRBJ2-1; perhaps TRBD1 as D (5 bases). The CDR3 runs to 13 residues. Per the germline V gene, CDR1 is MGHDK and CDR2 is SYGVNS. Trimming removed 6 bases at V and 9 bases at J, with 15 bases between. The CDR3 loop reads CASSHLGVSEQFF. In nucleotides, the CDR3 is TGTGCCAGCAGCCACCTAGGGGTGAGTGAGCAGTTCTTC.

This chain links TRBV25-1 with TRBJ1-2, with a possible D match to TRBD1 (6 bases). The germline V and J ends were trimmed by 3 bases and 4 bases, with 12 bases remaining between them. The CDR3 spans 14 residues. From germline, CDR1 is MGHDK and CDR2 SYGVNS. CDR3 loop: CASSEQGPIYGYTF. The CDR3 DNA reads as TGTGCCAGCAGTGAGCAGGGGCCAATCTATGGCTACACCTTC.

As regards this clonotype: A much larger clone sits a single nucleotide away, making a read error possible. The chain links TRBV5-1 to TRBJ2-3, with 7 nucleotides matching TRBD2. The CDR3 sequence is 14 residues long. The junction had 2 bases not matched to a gene; V was cut back by 0 bases and J by 4 bases. Germline V CDR1 and CDR2: SGHRS, YFSETQ. CDR3 amino acids: CASSLDSGSDTQYF. The CDR3 bases are TGCGCCAGCAGCTTGGATAGCGGGTCAGATACGCAGTATTTT.